These 25 T cell receptor beta chains were all obtained from the same sample, sequenced in a study of blood T cell repertoires in COVID-19. The repertoire was sequenced with immunoSEQ multiplex PCR; TCRdb's copy has only in-frame clones and lacks some. This sample has roughly 100,000 clones, with roughly 90% found just once. Sequenced sample: peripheral blood. These receptor sequences come from a woman aged 60-75 years with acute or convalescent COVID-19.

The rearrangement joins TRBV5-1 to TRBJ2-7; 7 nucleotides agree with TRBD1. CDR1 is SGHRS, CDR2 YFSETQ, per germline. This CDR3 comprises 15 residues. The junction had 12 bases not matched to a gene; V was cut back by 4 bases and J by 5 bases. CDR3 residues: CASSIYTTGKDEQYF. CDR3 DNA sequence: TGCGCCAGCAGCATTTACACGACAGGGAAAGACGAGCAGTACTTC. The full variable domain, in which reference TRBV5-1 and TRBJ2-7 provide the parts outside the CDR3, is KAGVTQTPRYLIKTRGQQVTLSCSPISGHRSVSWYQQTPGQGLQFLFEYFSETQRNKGNFPGRFSGRQFSNSRSEMNVSTLELGDSALYLCASSIYTTGKDEQYFGPGTRLTVT.

This clone was seen only once. The V and J genes are TRBV2 and TRBJ2-7, with D uncertain. The V end was cut by 8 bases, the J end by 2 bases, with 10 bases between. The CDR3 covers 12 residues. Per the germline V gene, CDR1 is SNHLY and CDR2 is FYNNEI. The CDR3 sequence: CASALATYEQYV. The CDR3 bases are TGTGCCAGCGCTTTGGCCACCTACGAGCAGTACGTC.

The chain is built from TRBV12-5 and TRBJ2-1; 8 nucleotides match TRBD2. V shed 4 bases and J 3 bases; nucleotides not matched to a gene: 8. The V gene's germline CDR1 is LGHNT and CDR2 FRNRAP. This CDR3 is built from 16 residues. The DNA of the CDR3 is TGTGCTAGTGGTTCGCCGGGACTAGGAATCTACAATGAGCAGTTCTTC. Its translation: CASGSPGLGIYNEQFF.

The rearrangement links TRBV9 to TRBJ2-3; 10 nucleotides agree with TRBD1. This CDR3 contains 15 residues. The germline CDR1 and CDR2 sequences are SGDLS and YYNGEE. The junction had 4 bases not matched to a gene; V was cut back by 3 bases and J by 3 bases. The CDR3 DNA sequence: TGTGCCAGCAGCGCCCGGACAGGGGGTACAGATACGCAGTATTTT. Encoded protein: CASSARTGGTDTQYF.

In this sample, this clone turned up once. V is TRBV5-6 and J is TRBJ1-2; 8 bases agree with TRBD1. CDR1 SGHDT and CDR2 YYEEEE come from the germline V gene. The CDR3 is 13 amino acids. V trimming: 5 bases; J trimming: 8 bases; junction bases outside the gene matches: 8. The chain's CDR3 is CASSRQGLRGYTF. The CDR3 DNA reads as TGTGCCAGCAGTCGACAGGGGTTGCGGGGCTACACCTTC.

The chain carries TRBV6-5 and TRBJ2-5; 7 bases match TRBD2. Germline V gene data show CDR1 as MNHEY and CDR2 as SVGAGI. V was pared by 6 bases and J by 1 base, with 5 bases of the junction left unmatched. This CDR3 comprises 14 residues. CDR3 sequence: CASRRAGTQETQYF. CDR3 nucleotide sequence: TGTGCCAGCAGACGAGCGGGGACCCAAGAGACCCAGTACTTC.

The chain uses TRBV6-6 and TRBJ2-3; 12 nucleotides align to TRBD2. After removal of 6 bases from V and 3 bases from J, the junction contained 4 bases not matched to a gene. Germline CDR1 and CDR2: MNHNY and SVGAGI (reference sequence). The CDR3 is 15 residues long. The CDR3 reads CASRTSGSRTDTQYF. In nucleotides, the CDR3 is TGTGCCAGCAGGACTAGCGGGAGTAGGACAGATACGCAGTATTTT.

V is TRBV9 and J is TRBJ1-2; D is undetermined. Germline V lookup: CDR1 SGDLS, CDR2 YYNGEE. The CDR3 is made up of 13 amino acids. The V end was cut by 5 bases, the J end by 7 bases, with 15 bases between. The CDR3 bases are TGTGCCAGCAGTCCCGACGGGTTTCGTGGCTACACCTTC. Amino acid sequence: CASSPDGFRGYTF.

V gene TRBV6-5 combines with J gene TRBJ1-3; D is uncertain. The germline V and J ends were trimmed by 11 bases and 4 bases, with 15 bases remaining between them. The CDR3 extends over 13 amino acids. Looked up from germline, CDR1 is MNHEY and CDR2 is SVGAGI. As DNA, the CDR3 is TGTGCCTCACACGACTCTTGGGGAAACACCATATATTTT. Amino acid sequence: CASHDSWGNTIYF.

The genes are TRBV10-2 and TRBJ1-2, with unresolved D. Germline-derived CDR1 and CDR2 are WSHSY and SAAADI. V dropped 0 bases and J dropped 4 bases, with 9 bases sitting between them. CDR3 size: 14 residues. The CDR3 reads CASSESTTAYGYTF. The DNA of the CDR3 is TGCGCCAGCAGTGAGTCGACGACTGCCTATGGCTACACCTTC.

The chain combines TRBV7-3 with TRBJ1-2; TRBD1 is a possible D gene (6 bases). Germline-derived CDR1 and CDR2 are SGHTA and FQGTGA. V lost 5 bases and J 3 bases, leaving 16 bases between the germline ends. This CDR3 contains 15 residues. CDR3 residues: CASSPSGTPDYGYTF. The CDR3 nucleotides are TGTGCCAGCAGCCCCTCCGGGACACCTGACTATGGCTACACCTTC.

This chain uses TRBV2 with TRBJ1-4; possibly TRBD1 for D (6 bases). With 8 bases removed from V and 5 bases from J, the gap between germline ends came to 12 bases. The CDR3 sequence is 13 residues long. Germline CDR1 and CDR2: SNHLY and FYNNEI. CDR3 bases: TGTGCCAGCGGGACAAGGGTGAATGAAAAACTGTTTTTT. This gives the protein CASGTRVNEKLFF.

CDR3 nucleotides: TGTGCCAGCAGCGCGGGGGACAGGGGAAGCACTTTCTTT. Encoded protein: CASSAGDRGSTFF. The chain joins TRBV9 to TRBJ1-1, with TRBD1 identical over 10 bases. There are 13 residues in the CDR3. Germline loops: CDR1 SGDLS, CDR2 YYNGEE. After removal of 3 bases from V and 12 bases from J, the junction contained 8 bases not matched to a gene. The complete variable domain, with remaining parts taken from reference TRBV9 and TRBJ1-1, reads DSGVTQTPKHLITATGQRVTLRCSPRSGDLSVYWYQQSLDQGLQFLIQYYNGEERAKGNILERFSAQQFPDLHSELNLSSLELGDSALYFCASSAGDRGSTFFGQGTRLTVV.

The V call is TRBV25-1, the J call TRBJ2-1; 9 bases are shared with TRBD1. This CDR3 is 15 amino acids long. Germline V gene lookup returns CDR1 MGHDK and CDR2 SYGVNS. V lost 1 base, J lost 4 bases, and 2 bases stayed unmatched. As DNA, the CDR3 is TGTGCCAGCAGTGAATCGGGACAGGGATACAATGAGCAGTTCTTC. As protein: CASSESGQGYNEQFF.

This chain links TRBV28 with TRBJ1-1; 10 bases agree with TRBD1. This CDR3 is built from 16 residues. With V trimmed by 5 bases and J by 2 bases, 8 bases remained unmatched. CDR1 MDHEN and CDR2 SYDVKM come from the germline V gene. DNA for the CDR3: TGTGCCAGCAGTAGAGGACAGGGGGTTATCAACACTGAAGCTTTCTTT. It translates to CASSRGQGVINTEAFF.

The V gene is TRBV7-9, the J gene TRBJ1-5; D perhaps matches TRBD1 (6 bases). The CDR3 loop spans 16 amino acids. CDR1 and CDR2 (germline): SEHNR, FQNEAQ (reference sequence). Trimming took 1 base from V and 0 from J, leaving 10 bases between them. The CDR3 spells CASSLGGGNSNQPQHF. CDR3 DNA sequence: TGTGCCAGCAGCTTAGGAGGGGGAAATAGCAATCAGCCCCAGCATTTT.

The chain links TRBV3-1 (or the pseudogene TRBV3-2) to TRBJ1-1, with no clear D. The germline V and J ends were trimmed by 5 bases and 8 bases, with 9 bases remaining between them. In germline, CDR1 is LGHDT, CDR2 YNNKEL (reference sequence). This CDR3 is built from 11 residues. The CDR3 loop is CASSEGTEAFF. The CDR3 DNA reads as TGTGCCAGCAGCGAGGGTACCGAAGCTTTCTTT.

The chain couples TRBV12-5 to TRBJ1-4, with D possibly matching TRBD1 (6 bases). The CDR3 is 22 residues long. Trimming removed 5 bases at V and 4 bases at J, with 35 bases between. In germline, CDR1 is LGHNT, CDR2 FRNRAP. The CDR3 is CASGPPGGPLRPTPPRNEKLFF. The DNA of the CDR3 is TGTGCTAGTGGTCCCCCGGGGGGGCCCCTCCGTCCCACCCCCCCTCGTAATGAAAAACTGTTTTTT.

The chain joins TRBV4-2 to TRBJ2-1; TRBD2 might be the D (6 bases). The CDR3 runs 16 residues. V was shortened by 0 bases and J by 8 bases, with 17 bases between the two germline ends. CDR1 is LGHNA and CDR2 is YNFKEQ in the germline V gene. This CDR3 reads CASSQEGAGSGDEQFF. Here the CDR3 DNA reads TGTGCCAGCAGCCAAGAAGGGGCCGGGAGTGGGGATGAGCAGTTCTTC.

The chain links TRBV25-1 to TRBJ2-7; the D is unclear. The CDR3 loop spans 13 amino acids. V was clipped by 5 bases and J by 4 bases, with 12 bases between them. From germline, CDR1 is MGHDK and CDR2 SYGVNS. CDR3 nucleotides: TGTGCCAGCAGTCTGCAGGCCACTTACGAGCAGTACGTC. Amino acids: CASSLQATYEQYV.

The rearrangement uses TRBV3-1 (or the pseudogene TRBV3-2) and TRBJ2-1, with 8 bases fitting TRBD2. The germline CDR1 and CDR2 sequences are LGHDT and YNNKEL (reference sequence). This CDR3 region has 15 residues. J lost 12 bases, V lost 4 bases, and 14 bases had no gene match. CDR3 in amino acids: CASSPFQSLAGRQFF. DNA for the CDR3: TGTGCCAGCAGCCCCTTCCAGAGTTTAGCGGGACGGCAGTTCTTC.

This chain uses TRBV27 with TRBJ1-4; D gene ambiguous. The length of the CDR3 is 15 residues. Germline assignment: CDR1 MNHEY and CDR2 SMNVEV (reference sequence). The V end was cut by 5 bases, the J end by 0 bases, with 10 bases between. The CDR3, as DNA: TGTGCCAGCAGTCCCTCCCGCGCAACTAATGAAAAACTGTTTTTT. Translated, it gives CASSPSRATNEKLFF.

The V call is TRBV5-1, the J call TRBJ1-2, with D maybe TRBD1 (6 bases). Trimming cost V 3 bases and J 3 bases, with 12 bases left between them. The V gene's germline CDR1 is SGHRS and CDR2 YFSETQ. The length of the CDR3 is 14 residues. CDR3 amino acids: CASSSQGQDYGYTF. DNA of the CDR3: TGCGCCAGCAGCTCCCAGGGGCAAGACTATGGCTACACCTTC.

V is TRBV5-4 and J is TRBJ1-2, with 8 positions matching TRBD1. After removal of 0 bases from V and 2 bases from J, the junction contained 9 bases not matched to a gene. Germline CDR1 reads SGHNT; CDR2 reads YYREEE (reference sequence). The CDR3 spans 17 residues. CDR3 coding DNA: TGTGCCAGCAGCTTGGAAACTAGACAGGGGCTGAACTATGGCTACACCTTC. It yields the protein CASSLETRQGLNYGYTF.

The chain has TRBV7-6 and TRBJ2-1; the match to TRBD2 covers 8 bases. The CDR3 length is 16 residues. Trimming removed 5 bases from V and 3 bases from J; junction bases left unmatched: 9. Germline-derived CDR1 and CDR2 are SGHVS and FNYEAQ. CDR3 region: CASSPLLAGFYNEQFF. CDR3 sequence (DNA): TGTGCCAGCAGCCCCCTCCTAGCGGGCTTCTACAATGAGCAGTTCTTC.